These 30 T cell receptor beta chains were all obtained from the same sample, sequenced in a study of blood T cell repertoires in COVID-19. Sequencing used immunoSEQ multiplex PCR; TCRdb keeps in-frame clones, though not all of them. The sample has over 85,000 clones, 75% to 90% seen once. Specimen: peripheral blood. These receptor sequences come from a woman of 80 years or more with acute or convalescent COVID-19.

The chain carries TRBV24-1 and TRBJ1-2; no reliable D call. CDR1 KGHDR and CDR2 SFDVKD come from the germline V gene. V was shortened by 10 bases and J by 7 bases, with 18 bases between the two germline ends. The CDR3 covers 13 residues. In nucleotides, the CDR3 is TGTGCCACTGAAGACCACTCAGGCGTTGGCTACACCTTC. Translating it yields CATEDHSGVGYTF.

This clone was found a few times. Here the CDR3 DNA reads TGTGCCAGCAGGCCTCGACTAGCGGGGGGGCGGGAGCAGTACTTC. This encodes CASRPRLAGGREQYF. The rearrangement links TRBV28 to TRBJ2-7; 14 bases map to TRBD2. There are 15 residues in the CDR3. Germline CDR1 reads MDHEN; CDR2 reads SYDVKM. Germline trimming cut 6 bases from V and 7 bases from J; bases unmatched to any gene: 8.

The chain links TRBV28 to TRBJ1-2; 9 bases match TRBD1. There are 15 residues in the CDR3. The junction had 8 bases not matched to a gene; V was cut back by 3 bases and J by 6 bases. From germline, CDR1 is MDHEN and CDR2 SYDVKM. CDR3 DNA: TGTGCCAGCAGTTTGTGGTCGGGACAGGGAGATGGCTACACCTTC. This sequence encodes CASSLWSGQGDGYTF.

V usage is TRBV5-6 and J usage is TRBJ1-2; 9 nucleotides align to TRBD1. Germline-derived CDR1 and CDR2 are SGHDT and YYEEEE. With V trimmed by 2 bases and J by 4 bases, 6 bases remained unmatched. CDR3 size: 15 residues. This chain's CDR3 is CASSFPGTGPYGYTF. The CDR3, as DNA: TGTGCCAGCAGCTTCCCCGGGACAGGGCCCTATGGCTACACCTTC.

The V and J genes are TRBV4-2 and TRBJ2-6, with 8 nucleotides matching TRBD2. CDR3 length: 21 residues. CDR1 and CDR2 from the germline V gene are LGHNA and YNFKEQ. The ends lost 4 bases at V and 0 bases at J; junction bases unmatched: 17. The DNA for the CDR3 is TGTGCCAGCAGCCCTGCTGGTGGGCGGGGGGCCGTGCACTCTGGGGCCAACGTCCTGACTTTC. Amino acids: CASSPAGGRGAVHSGANVLTF.

V and J are TRBV12-5 and TRBJ2-1; TRBD1 matches 7 bases. The germline V gene encodes CDR1 LGHNT and CDR2 FRNRAP. This CDR3 spans 12 amino acids. J gave up 8 bases and V 6 bases, and 4 bases lay outside the gene matches. CDR3 region: CASGIGGYEQFF. CDR3 bases: TGTGCTAGTGGAATAGGGGGCTATGAGCAGTTCTTC.

The V gene is TRBV25-1, the J gene TRBJ1-3; the D is unclear. Germline values: CDR1 MGHDK, CDR2 SYGVNS. The CDR3 is made up of 15 amino acids. V lost 3 bases and J lost 4, with 13 bases in between. CDR3 nucleotides: TGTGCCAGCAGTGATCCGGGGTATTCCGGAAACACCATATATTTT. Protein product: CASSDPGYSGNTIYF.

The V and J genes are TRBV5-1 and TRBJ2-2; 11 bases line up with TRBD2. The CDR3 totals 19 residues. The trim removed 4 bases at V and 0 bases at J, leaving 11 bases unmatched. Germline CDR1 is SGHRS and CDR2 is YFSETQ. CDR3 region: CASSPGVLAGGANTGELFF. CDR3 DNA sequence: TGCGCCAGCAGCCCGGGGGTGCTAGCGGGGGGAGCGAACACCGGGGAGCTGTTTTTT.

This sequence joins TRBV24-1 and TRBJ1-2; 8 nucleotides agree with TRBD1. CDR1 is KGHDR, CDR2 SFDVKD, per germline. The CDR3 is 15 amino acids. The V and J ends lost 5 bases and 5 bases, in that order; junction bases with no gene match: 9. In DNA, the CDR3 is TGTGCCACCAGTGGTCCTGGACAGGGTCTTTATGGCTACACCTTC. Encoded protein: CATSGPGQGLYGYTF.

The gene calls are TRBV27 and TRBJ2-7, with a weak D call TRBD2 (5 bases). CDR3 length equals 13 residues. Germline V gives CDR1 MNHEY, CDR2 SMNVEV (reference sequence). Deletions cut 2 bases from V and 2 bases from J, with 7 bases between. As DNA, the CDR3 is TGTGCCAGCAGTTTAGTCGGGACCTACGAGCAGTACTTC. Translation gives CASSLVGTYEQYF.

The chain combines TRBV6-5 with TRBJ1-4; tentatively, D is TRBD1 (6 bases). V was clipped by 2 bases and J by 0 bases, with 7 bases between them. Germline V gives CDR1 MNHEY, CDR2 SVGAGI. This CDR3 spans 15 amino acids. Written as DNA, the CDR3 is TGTGCCAGCAGTTACCGACAGGCAACTAATGAAAAACTGTTTTTT. It specifies CASSYRQATNEKLFF.

This clone has a handful of counts. V is TRBV5-6 and J is TRBJ1-1; a possible D gene is TRBD1 (5 bases). Trimming removed 0 bases from V and 5 bases from J, with 17 bases in between. CDR1 is SGHDT, CDR2 YYEEEE, per germline. This CDR3 spans 16 amino acids. The CDR3 spells CASSLVGPAGGTEAFF. The CDR3 DNA reads as TGTGCCAGCAGCTTGGTCGGACCAGCTGGGGGGACTGAAGCTTTCTTT.

The chain couples TRBV28 to TRBJ1-2; 7 positions match TRBD1. The CDR3 totals 16 residues. Germline loops: CDR1 MDHEN, CDR2 SYDVKM. The V and J ends lost 4 bases and 5 bases, in that order; junction bases with no gene match: 13. The CDR3 sequence: CASSSPVVTGSYGYTF. For the CDR3, the DNA is TGTGCCAGCAGTTCCCCCGTTGTGACAGGGTCTTATGGCTACACCTTC.

The chain employs TRBV9 and TRBJ1-5; D is unclear. V was trimmed by 2 bases and J by 0 bases, leaving 24 bases between them. Germline CDR1 SGDLS, CDR2 YYNGEE. The CDR3 spans 20 residues. Here the CDR3 reads CASSVLLPSGEPYSNQPQHF. The CDR3 nucleotides read TGTGCCAGCAGCGTTCTACTCCCCAGCGGGGAGCCATATAGCAATCAGCCCCAGCATTTT.

The chain links TRBV2 to TRBJ2-2, with a possible D match to TRBD2 (5 bases). V was pared by 2 bases and J by 6 bases, with 16 bases between. Germline V gene lookup returns CDR1 SNHLY and CDR2 FYNNEI. The CDR3 is 16 amino acids. The CDR3 region has the DNA TGTGCCAGCAGTGAAAGGCGATTCGGGGAAGCCGGGGAGCTGTTTTTT. The encoded protein is CASSERRFGEAGELFF. The complete variable domain, with remaining parts taken from reference TRBV2 and TRBJ2-2, reads EPEVTQTPSHQVTQMGQEVILRCVPISNHLYFYWYRQILGQKVEFLVSFYNNEISEKSEIFDDQFSVERPDGSNFTLKIRSTKLEDSAMYFCASSERRFGEAGELFFGEGSRLTVL.

The CDR3 coding sequence is TGTGCCAGCAGCCAAGGCAAGGGGTTTGGGCAGCCCCAGCATTTT. It translates to CASSQGKGFGQPQHF. The genes are TRBV3-1 (or the pseudogene TRBV3-2) and TRBJ1-5, with D perhaps matching TRBD1 (5 bases). Germline-derived CDR1 and CDR2 are LGHDT and YNNKEL (reference sequence). CDR3 size: 15 residues. V lost 1 base and J 7 bases, leaving 14 bases between the germline ends.

This clone was detected a few times. The chain links TRBV5-7 to TRBJ1-5, with TRBD1 matching 8 bases. TRBV5-7 is an ORF for which the function is uncertain. V gave up 3 bases and J gave up 3 bases; unmatched junction bases: 8. The CDR3 length is 16 residues. The CDR3: CASSCASGGLNQPQHF. For the CDR3, the DNA is TGTGCCAGCAGCTGCGCTTCAGGGGGCCTCAATCAGCCCCAGCATTTT.

The gene calls are TRBV9 and TRBJ1-1; the match to TRBD1 covers 9 bases. Trimming took 0 bases from V and 0 from J; bases not matched to a gene: 3. Germline-derived CDR1 and CDR2 are SGDLS and YYNGEE. The CDR3 is 16 amino acids. The DNA of the CDR3 is TGTGCCAGCAGCGTAGCGGACAGGGGCATGAACACTGAAGCTTTCTTT. Translation gives CASSVADRGMNTEAFF. The whole variable domain, filled in from reference TRBV9 and TRBJ1-1, reads DSGVTQTPKHLITATGQRVTLRCSPRSGDLSVYWYQQSLDQGLQFLIQYYNGEERAKGNILERFSAQQFPDLHSELNLSSLELGDSALYFCASSVADRGMNTEAFFGQGTRLTVV.

The chain joins TRBV2 to TRBJ1-5; 7 positions agree with TRBD1. Germline assignment: CDR1 SNHLY and CDR2 FYNNEI. The J segment lost 4 bases and the V segment lost 2 bases, leaving 14 bases of the junction unmatched. This CDR3 comprises 18 residues. The CDR3 loop is CASSENRDRGFSNQPQHF. The CDR3 region has the DNA TGTGCCAGCAGTGAAAACCGGGACAGAGGCTTTAGTAATCAGCCCCAGCATTTT.

This clone came up once. The J gene is TRBJ2-7, the V gene TRBV5-6; 7 positions agree with TRBD1. CDR3 size: 15 residues. J was trimmed by 1 base and V by 1 base; bases with no gene match: 5. The germline V gene encodes CDR1 SGHDT and CDR2 YYEEEE. The CDR3 coding sequence is TGTGCCAGCAGCTTGCCGGGACAGCGATCCTACGAGCAGTACTTC. Translating gives CASSLPGQRSYEQYF.

The chain joins TRBV5-1 to TRBJ1-6; 9 nucleotides align to TRBD1. Germline trimming cut 4 bases from V and 8 bases from J; bases unmatched to any gene: 10. The CDR3 is made up of 16 amino acids. Germline lookup yields CDR1 SGHRS and CDR2 YFSETQ. CDR3 DNA: TGCGCCAGCAGCCCAGCTCCGGGACAGGGTTATTCACCCCTCCACTTT. Protein sequence: CASSPAPGQGYSPLHF. Variable domain in full (rest from reference TRBV5-1 and TRBJ1-6): KAGVTQTPRYLIKTRGQQVTLSCSPISGHRSVSWYQQTPGQGLQFLFEYFSETQRNKGNFPGRFSGRQFSNSRSEMNVSTLELGDSALYLCASSPAPGQGYSPLHFGNGTRLTVT.

The chain carries TRBV5-1 and TRBJ1-2; 9 bases are shared with TRBD1. V lost 0 bases to trimming and J lost 8 bases; unmatched junction nucleotides: 5. CDR1 is SGHRS and CDR2 is YFSETQ in the germline V gene. This CDR3 spans 14 amino acids. CDR3 DNA sequence: TGCGCCAGCAGCTTGGGTCGGGACAGGGACGGCTACACCTTC. Residues: CASSLGRDRDGYTF.

This chain's CDR3 is CASRLLAIHEQFF. The DNA of the CDR3 is TGTGCCAGCAGGTTACTAGCGATCCATGAGCAGTTCTTC. J is TRBJ2-1 and V is TRBV6-5, with 7 bases matching TRBD2. Germline lookup yields CDR1 MNHEY and CDR2 SVGAGI. The CDR3 length is 13 residues. The junction had 7 bases not matched to a gene; V was cut back by 6 bases and J by 8 bases.

V is TRBV5-1 and J is TRBJ2-2, with 10 positions matching TRBD1. Trimming removed 4 bases from V and 4 bases from J; junction bases left unmatched: 4. Germline CDR1 is SGHRS and CDR2 is YFSETQ. This CDR3 contains 15 residues. This chain's CDR3 is CASSRQGASTGELFF. The CDR3 nucleotides are TGCGCCAGCAGCCGACAGGGGGCGAGCACCGGGGAGCTGTTTTTT.

DNA of the CDR3: TGTGCCAGCAGCTTATTGTCAGGGTCGTATAAGAACACTGAAGCTTTCTTT. Translation: CASSLLSGSYKNTEAFF. The chain carries TRBV7-3 and TRBJ1-1, with a weak D call TRBD1 (5 bases). The V gene lost 2 bases and the J gene lost 1 base, with 17 bases spanning the gap. CDR3 length: 17 amino acids. Per germline, CDR1 SGHTA and CDR2 FQGTGA.

The V and J genes are TRBV12-5 and TRBJ2-7, with 12 bases lining up with TRBD2. CDR3 length equals 14 residues. Per germline, CDR1 LGHNT and CDR2 FRNRAP. V was pared by 1 base and J by 5 bases, with 0 bases of the junction left unmatched. CDR3 residues: CASGLGLAGDEQYF. CDR3 DNA sequence: TGTGCTAGTGGTTTGGGACTAGCGGGGGACGAGCAGTACTTC.

The genes are TRBV19 and TRBJ2-1; 9 nucleotides align to TRBD2. Germline V gene sequence: CDR1 LNHDA, CDR2 SQIVND (reference sequence). Losses at the gene ends were 6 bases for V and 1 base for J; bases not matched to a gene: 4. The CDR3 is 15 residues long. The chain's CDR3 is CASSLSGGSYNEQFF. CDR3 nucleotide sequence: TGTGCCAGTAGCCTAAGCGGGGGGTCCTACAATGAGCAGTTCTTC.

The rearrangement joins TRBV11-3 to TRBJ1-1; weak D call: TRBD1 (6 bases). Germline V CDR1 and CDR2: SGHNT, YENEEA. The CDR3 sequence is 14 residues long. V was clipped by 2 bases and J by 3 bases, with 10 bases between them. DNA of the CDR3: TGTGCCAGCAGCTTAAGGGCAGGGGACACTGAAGCTTTCTTT. It encodes CASSLRAGDTEAFF.

J is TRBJ1-2 and V is TRBV10-1, with 7 bases matching TRBD1. Germline CDR1 reads WNHNN; CDR2 reads SYGVQD (reference sequence). The CDR3 totals 13 residues. J gave up 4 bases and V 5 bases, and 4 bases lay outside the gene matches. CDR3 in amino acids: CASSRDRSYGYTF. As DNA, the CDR3 is TGCGCCAGCAGTCGGGACAGAAGCTATGGCTACACCTTC.

CDR3 coding DNA: TGCGCCAGCAGCCAAGATCTGGAGACCCAGTACTTC. The encoded protein is CASSQDLETQYF. V gene TRBV4-1 combines with J gene TRBJ2-5; no firm D call. The V end was cut by 0 bases, the J end by 5 bases, with 4 bases between. The V gene's germline CDR1 is MGHRA and CDR2 YSYEKL. This CDR3 is 12 amino acids long.